The 20 T cell receptor beta chains reported below all come from one sample, sequenced in a study of T cells in Graves' hyperthyroidism and ophthalmopathy. Amplification of TCR beta CDR3 regions was performed using RNA transcripts as template. Carried out on the TCR CDR3, a first-round RT-PCR used the HTBI primer set. TCRdb used MiXCR to reprocess the multiplex PCR reads, holding one entry per CDR3 protein. This table holds hundreds of thousands of distinct CDR3 sequences, around 13% found once. The sample was blood. Receptors originate from a woman between 18 and 30 years old with Graves' hyperthyroidism.

In its sample, this clonotype was seen a few times. This rearrangement joins TRBV5-8 to TRBJ1-4; 9 bases line up with TRBD1. The CDR3 has 14 residues. Losses at the gene ends were 6 bases for V and 7 bases for J; bases not matched to a gene: 7. CDR1 and CDR2 from the germline V gene are SGHTS and YDEGEE. In DNA, the CDR3 is TGTGCCAGCACCAACAGGGGGCACGGTGAAAAACTGTTTTTT. Protein: CASTNRGHGEKLFF.

This clonotype turned up a few times. The J gene is TRBJ2-7, the V gene TRBV11-3; 10 positions match TRBD2. CDR1 is SGHNT and CDR2 is YENEEA in the germline V gene. V shed 4 bases, J shed 4 bases, and the junction held 7 bases outside the gene matches. This CDR3 comprises 15 residues. CDR3 DNA: TGTGCCAGCAGCTCCGGGACTAGCGTTTCGTACGAGCAGTACTTC. It encodes CASSSGTSVSYEQYF.

This chain links TRBV29-1 with TRBJ1-2; D possibly corresponds to TRBD1 (5 bases). This CDR3 spans 14 amino acids. CDR1 is SQVTM and CDR2 is ANQGSEA in the germline V gene. Trimming took 2 bases from V and 3 from J, leaving 13 bases between them. CDR3 sequence reads: CSVEPGTSDYGYTF. DNA of the CDR3: TGCAGCGTTGAACCCGGGACTTCGGACTATGGCTACACCTTC.

The table lists this clonotype with a few counts. This sequence joins TRBV10-3 and TRBJ2-3; D possibly corresponds to TRBD2 (6 bases). The CDR3 has 13 amino acids. In germline, CDR1 is ENHRY, CDR2 SYGVKD. The ends were cut back, 8 bases at V and 2 bases at J, with 11 bases in the middle. CDR3 amino acids: CAILRRDTDTQYF. The CDR3 DNA reads TGTGCCATCCTAAGGCGGGACACAGATACGCAGTATTTT.

The J gene is TRBJ2-1, the V gene TRBV5-8; D ambiguous. This CDR3 is 15 amino acids long. CDR1 SGHTS and CDR2 YDEGEE come from the germline V gene. Trimming pared 3 bases from V and 9 bases from J, leaving 19 bases between. The CDR3: CASSSKGLLSVEQFF. The CDR3 DNA reads as TGTGCCAGCAGCTCGAAGGGCCTCTTATCGGTTGAGCAGTTCTTC.

This rearrangement joins TRBV24-1 to TRBJ1-5; 10 positions match TRBD1. V lost 7 bases and J lost 6; bases outside the gene matches: 8. This CDR3 is 15 amino acids long. Germline lookup yields CDR1 KGHDR and CDR2 SFDVKD. The CDR3 region is CATRTDRGLVQPQHF. The CDR3 nucleotides are TGTGCCACCAGAACCGACAGGGGGCTAGTTCAGCCCCAGCATTTT.

The CDR3: CSVRDTGELFF. In nucleotides, the CDR3 is TGCAGCGTGAGGGATACCGGGGAGCTGTTTTTT. This chain uses TRBV29-1 with TRBJ2-2; D is perhaps TRBD2 (5 bases). V shed 6 bases and J shed 5 bases, with 7 bases lying between them. The germline V gene encodes CDR1 SQVTM and CDR2 ANQGSEA. The CDR3 loop spans 11 amino acids.

At least ten counts were recorded for this clonotype. The chain employs TRBV6-1 and TRBJ2-1, with 10 bases identical to TRBD1. The CDR3 is made up of 15 amino acids. Germline CDR1 reads MNHNS; CDR2 reads SASEGT. After removal of 4 bases from V and 7 bases from J, the junction contained 7 bases not matched to a gene. CDR3 in amino acids: CASSGDRGQGNEQFF. CDR3 DNA sequence: TGTGCCAGCAGTGGCGACAGGGGGCAGGGGAATGAGCAGTTCTTC.

The chain has TRBV7-9 and TRBJ2-4; a weak D match, TRBD1 (6 bases). The V and J ends lost 1 base and 0 bases respectively, with 7 bases between them. Germline-derived CDR1 and CDR2 are SEHNR and FQNEAQ (reference sequence). The CDR3 consists of 15 residues. The CDR3 nucleotides are TGTGCCAGCAGCTTAGACAGGGCAGCCAAAAACATTCAGTACTTC. This gives the protein CASSLDRAAKNIQYF.

This clonotype was seen repeatedly, ten times or more. The chain employs TRBV28 and TRBJ2-7; possibly TRBD2 for D (6 bases). The CDR3 is 18 amino acids. Deletions cut 0 bases from V and 2 bases from J, with 20 bases between. Germline V gene lookup returns CDR1 MDHEN and CDR2 SYDVKM. The CDR3 here is CASSLWTFGISGTYEQYF. CDR3 in DNA: TGTGCCAGCAGTTTATGGACCTTTGGAATTAGCGGTACCTACGAGCAGTACTTC.

The V and J genes are TRBV5-1 and TRBJ2-5; D is uncertain. CDR1 and CDR2 from the germline V gene are SGHRS and YFSETQ. The CDR3 runs 15 residues. Trimming removed 0 bases at V and 1 base at J, with 10 bases between. Written as DNA, the CDR3 is TGCGCCAGCAGCTTGGAACCCCCGTCCCAAGAGACCCAGTACTTC. Amino acids: CASSLEPPSQETQYF.

This clonotype was observed a few times. The chain combines TRBV20-1 with TRBJ2-5; D ambiguous. Germline V gene sequence: CDR1 DFQATT, CDR2 SNEGSKA (reference sequence). Trimming removed 1 base from V and 1 base from J, with 7 bases in between. This CDR3 is 13 amino acids long. Written as DNA, the CDR3 is TGCAGTGCTAGAGGAGGTGTCCAAGAGACCCAGTACTTC. Amino acid sequence: CSARGGVQETQYF.

At least ten counts were recorded for this clonotype. The CDR3, as DNA: TGTGCCAGCAGCTTAGGGGGTGACAGGGACATCTATGGCTACACCTTC. This translates into CASSLGGDRDIYGYTF. The chain recombines TRBV7-6 with TRBJ1-2; 7 nucleotides match TRBD1. CDR1 SGHVS and CDR2 FNYEAQ come from the germline V gene. The junction had 9 bases not matched to a gene; V was cut back by 1 base and J by 4 bases. The CDR3 totals 16 residues.

This clonotype was detected ten times or more. V is TRBV28 and J is TRBJ1-3; D is unclear. Between the trimmed V and J ends, which lost 5 bases and 2 bases, there was a span of 13 bases. Looked up from germline, CDR1 is MDHEN and CDR2 is SYDVKM. The CDR3 extends over 15 amino acids. CDR3 DNA: TGTGCCAGCAGTGAGGGTGTAGACGCTGGAAACACCATATATTTT. Encoded protein: CASSEGVDAGNTIYF. Full variable domain (rest looked up from reference TRBV28 and TRBJ1-3): DVKVTQSSRYLVKRTGEKVFLECVQDMDHENMFWYRQDPGLGLRLIYFSYDVKMKEKGDIPEGYSVSREKKERFSLILESASTNQTSMYLCASSEGVDAGNTIYFGEGSWLTVV.

This clonotype was counted once. This sequence joins TRBV7-8 and TRBJ1-2; D is perhaps TRBD1 (6 bases). CDR3 length equals 13 residues. Germline lookup yields CDR1 SGHVS and CDR2 FQNEAQ. Trimming took off 8 bases at V and 4 bases at J, with 14 bases between the two ends. Here the CDR3 DNA reads TGTGCCAGCGGAGAGGACAGAGCCTATGGCTACACCTTC. It yields the protein CASGEDRAYGYTF. The full variable domain, completed using reference TRBV7-8 and TRBJ1-2, is GAGVSQSPRYKVAKRGQDVALRCDPISGHVSLFWYQQALGQGPEFLTYFQNEAQLDKSGLPSDRFFAERPEGSVSTLKIQRTQQEDSAVYLCASGEDRAYGYTFGSGTRLTVV.

This clonotype was recorded many times. The rearrangement links TRBV28 to TRBJ2-1, with TRBD2 matching over 7 bases. The V and J ends lost 2 bases and 7 bases, in that order; junction bases with no gene match: 8. CDR3 length: 15 amino acids. Germline CDR1 reads MDHEN; CDR2 reads SYDVKM. CDR3 nucleotide sequence: TGTGCCAGCAGTTTAGGGACTACCGGGAGGAATGAGCAGTTCTTC. Translated: CASSLGTTGRNEQFF.

This chain links TRBV7-9 with TRBJ1-4; maybe TRBD1 (6 bases). The V and J ends lost 4 bases and 8 bases respectively, with 17 bases between them. Germline CDR1 SEHNR, CDR2 FQNEAQ (reference sequence). CDR3 length: 15 residues. The CDR3 loop reads CASSSGQPLEEKLFF. The CDR3 DNA reads as TGTGCCAGCAGCTCCGGACAGCCCCTCGAGGAAAAACTGTTTTTT.

In this sample, this clonotype turned up a few times. A much larger clonotype is one base distant, so this may be a read error. The genes are TRBV6-1 and TRBJ2-7, with a possible D match to TRBD1 (6 bases). Germline CDR1 is MNHNS and CDR2 is SASEGT. CDR3 length equals 15 residues. For the CDR3, the DNA is TGTGCCAGCGGTGACCCGAGGGGGAACTCCTACGAGCAGTACTTC. This gives the protein CASGDPRGNSYEQYF.

The chain couples TRBV6-2 or TRBV6-3 to TRBJ2-5; 7 nucleotides agree with TRBD1. This CDR3 has 16 residues. CDR1 and CDR2 (germline): MNHEY, SVGEGT. The V segment lost 2 bases and the J segment 2 bases; nucleotides outside the gene matches: 8. The DNA for the CDR3 is TGTGCCAGCAGTTACCGTTGGACAGGTCAGCAAGAGACCCAGTACTTC. Protein product: CASSYRWTGQQETQYF.

V gene TRBV3-1 combines with J gene TRBJ2-7, with D possibly matching TRBD2 (5 bases). Germline V lookup: CDR1 LGHDT, CDR2 YNNKEL (reference sequence). Trimming removed 1 base from V and 3 bases from J, with 28 bases in between. The CDR3 contains 20 residues. In nucleotides, the CDR3 is TGTGCCAGCAGCCAAGGGGTGGTCCGAGTCCCCGGGAAGAGCATCTACGAGCAGTACTTC. Protein: CASSQGVVRVPGKSIYEQYF.